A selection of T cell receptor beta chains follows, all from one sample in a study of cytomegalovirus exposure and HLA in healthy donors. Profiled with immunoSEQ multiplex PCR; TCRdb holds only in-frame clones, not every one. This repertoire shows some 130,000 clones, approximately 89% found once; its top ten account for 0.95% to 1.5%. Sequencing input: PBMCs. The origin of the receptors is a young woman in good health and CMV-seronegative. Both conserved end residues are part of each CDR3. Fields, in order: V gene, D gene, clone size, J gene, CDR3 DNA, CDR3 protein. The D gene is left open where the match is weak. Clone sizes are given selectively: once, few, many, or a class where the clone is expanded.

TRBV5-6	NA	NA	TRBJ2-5	TGTGCCAGCAGCCCCTACCCAGACGAGGGAGAGACCCAGTACTTC	CASSPYPDEGETQYF
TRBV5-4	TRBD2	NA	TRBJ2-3	TGTGCCAGCAGCTTGGCCCTCGTACTAGCCGGGGGGAAGGATACGCAGTATTTT	CASSLALVLAGGKDTQYF
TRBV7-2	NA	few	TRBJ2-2	TGTGCCAGCACCTTTGCGGCCGACGGAATAGAGCTGTTTTTT	CASTFAADGIELFF
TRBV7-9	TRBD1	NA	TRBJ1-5	TGTGCCAGCAGCTTAGGGCAGGGGGGACAGCCCCAGCATTTT	CASSLGQGGQPQHF
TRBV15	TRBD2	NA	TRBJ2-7	TGTGCCACCAGCAGAGAGGGGGAGGGACCGGGTTTCCACGAGCAGTACTTC	CATSREGEGPGFHEQYF
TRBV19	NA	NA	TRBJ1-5	TGTGCCAGTAGACTCATAGATAACTATAGCAATCAGCCCCAGCATTTT	CASRLIDNYSNQPQHF
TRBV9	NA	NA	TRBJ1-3	TGTGCCAGCAGCGTAGGAGAGGGAAACACCATATATTTT	CASSVGEGNTIYF
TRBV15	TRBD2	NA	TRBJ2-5	TGTGCCACCAGCAGAGGACTAGCGGGGATACAAGAGACCCAGTACTTC	CATSRGLAGIQETQYF
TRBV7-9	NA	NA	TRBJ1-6	TGTGCCAGCAGCTCTACTACAGGTAGCTCCTATAATTCACCCCTCCACTTT	CASSSTTGSSYNSPLHF
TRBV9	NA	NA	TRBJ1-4	TGTGCCAGCAGCGTAGCAGGGTTTACAGAAAAACTGTTTTTT	CASSVAGFTEKLFF
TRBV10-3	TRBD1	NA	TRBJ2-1	TGTGCCATCAGTGAGTGGACAGGGATGGACAATGAGCAGTTCTTC	CAISEWTGMDNEQFF
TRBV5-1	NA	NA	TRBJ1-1	TGCGCCAGCAGCTTTCCTAGCCAGCTCGCTGAAGCTTTCTTT	CASSFPSQLAEAFF
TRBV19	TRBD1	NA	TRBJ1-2	TGTGCCGGCTGGGACAGGGGAAATGGCTACACCTTC	CAGWDRGNGYTF
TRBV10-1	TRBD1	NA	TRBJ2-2	TGCGCCAGCAGTTACCTTGCCACGGCAGGGGGCCGAGGGGAGCTGTTTTTT	CASSYLATAGGRGELFF
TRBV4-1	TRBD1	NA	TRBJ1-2	TGCGCCAGCAGCCAACCGACAGGGCTTAACTATGGCTACACCTTC	CASSQPTGLNYGYTF
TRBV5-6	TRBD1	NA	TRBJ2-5	TGTGCCAGCAGCTTTGGACAGGTCGGGTACTTC	CASSFGQVGYF
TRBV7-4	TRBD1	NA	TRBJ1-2	TGTGCCAGCAGCTTAGTCTCCCTGGACAGGGCTGTCTATGGCTACACCTTC	CASSLVSLDRAVYGYTF
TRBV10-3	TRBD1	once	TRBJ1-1	TGTGCCATCAGTGACCGACAGGGGAACACTGAAGCTTTCTTT	CAISDRQGNTEAFF
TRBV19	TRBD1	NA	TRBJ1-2	TGTGCCAGTAGTCCTCGGACAGGGAACTATGGCTACACCTTC	CASSPRTGNYGYTF
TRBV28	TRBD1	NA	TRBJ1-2	TGTGCCAGCAGTCCGCGGGACAGGGGCCTCTATGGCTACACCTTC	CASSPRDRGLYGYTF
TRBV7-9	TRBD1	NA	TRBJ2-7	TGTGCCAGCAGCCTACAGGGGGGAGACGAGCAGTACTTC	CASSLQGGDEQYF
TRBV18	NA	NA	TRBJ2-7	TGTGCCAGCTCTAAACAATTGGGGGCCGAAGGGGCCCACGAGCAGTACTTC	CASSKQLGAEGAHEQYF
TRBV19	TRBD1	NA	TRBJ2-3	TGTGCCAGTAGGGATCAGGGGGGCACAGATACGCAGTATTTT	CASRDQGGTDTQYF
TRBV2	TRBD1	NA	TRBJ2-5	TGTGCCGCCCCGAAAAGGGGGCGGAAAGAGACCCAGTACTTC	CAAPKRGRKETQYF
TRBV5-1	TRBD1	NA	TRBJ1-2	TGCGCCAGCAGCTTGGACAGGGGGTGGGGCTACACCTTC	CASSLDRGWGYTF
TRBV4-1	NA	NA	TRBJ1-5	TGCGCCAGCAGCCAAGGGAGATTAAGCAATCAGCCCCAGCATTTT	CASSQGRLSNQPQHF
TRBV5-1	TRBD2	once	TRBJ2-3	TGCGCCAGCAGCTTGGGGCTAGCGGATACTAGCACAGATACGCAGTATTTT	CASSLGLADTSTDTQYF
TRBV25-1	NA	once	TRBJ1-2	TGTGCCAGCAGCGAAGGCTTAAACGTAAAGACATATGGCTACACCTTC	CASSEGLNVKTYGYTF
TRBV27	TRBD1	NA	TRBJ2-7	TGTGCCAGCAGTCCGACGGGACAGGTGTTACGAGGACAGTACTTC	CASSPTGQVLRGQYF
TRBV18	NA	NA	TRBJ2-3	TGTGCCAGCTCGCAGGCCACAGATACGCAGTATTTT	CASSQATDTQYF
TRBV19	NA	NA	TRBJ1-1	TGTGCCAGTAGTCCATGGGGGGTAGACACTGAAGCTTTCTTT	CASSPWGVDTEAFF
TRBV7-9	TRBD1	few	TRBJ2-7	TGTGCCAGCAGCTTGGTACAGGGGGCCTACGAGCAGTACTTC	CASSLVQGAYEQYF
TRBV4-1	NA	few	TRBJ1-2	TGCGCCAGCAGCCATATCCGGGACACAGGGGGCTACACCTTC	CASSHIRDTGGYTF
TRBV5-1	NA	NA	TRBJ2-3	TGCGCCAGCAGCTTGCTTCAGCGTACAGATACGCAGTATTTT	CASSLLQRTDTQYF
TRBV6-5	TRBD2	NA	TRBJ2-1	TGTGCCAGCAACCCCAGCGGGGGCTACAATGAGCAGTTCTTC	CASNPSGGYNEQFF
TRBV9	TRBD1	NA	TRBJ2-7	TGTGCCAGCAGCGTAGCTCCTGGCGGAGGGACAGGGATGCACGAGCAGTACTTC	CASSVAPGGGTGMHEQYF
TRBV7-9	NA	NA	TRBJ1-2	TGTGCCAGCGATGCCCGGCGAGTGAGGAAGGGCTACACCTTC	CASDARRVRKGYTF
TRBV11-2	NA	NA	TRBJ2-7	TGTGCCAGCAGCCTTGGTAGCGAGCAGTACTTC	CASSLGSEQYF
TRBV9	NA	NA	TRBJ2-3	TGTGCCAGCAGCGCCACCCCAGGGGAGACAGATACGCAGTATTTT	CASSATPGETDTQYF
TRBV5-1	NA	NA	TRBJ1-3	TGCGCCAGCAGCTTGGGCAACACAAGACACTCTGGAAACACCATATATTTT	CASSLGNTRHSGNTIYF
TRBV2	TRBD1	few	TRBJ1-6	TGTGCCAGCAGCTTGACAGGGGGCGTCGGTTATTCACCCCTCCACTTT	CASSLTGGVGYSPLHF
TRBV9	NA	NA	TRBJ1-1	TGTGCCAGCAGCGCAGGGCTGTCGGACACTGAAGCTTTCTTT	CASSAGLSDTEAFF
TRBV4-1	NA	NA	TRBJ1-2	TGCGCCAGCAGCCAAGATCCGGGCTATGGCTACACCTTC	CASSQDPGYGYTF
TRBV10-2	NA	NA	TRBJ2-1	TGCGCCAGCAGACTTATAGGTGGCAGGTACAATGAGCAGTTCTTC	CASRLIGGRYNEQFF
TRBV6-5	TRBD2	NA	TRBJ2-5	TGTGCCAGCAGTCTTCTCTCGGGGGGCCAAGAGACCCAGTACTTC	CASSLLSGGQETQYF
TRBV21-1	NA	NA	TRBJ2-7	TGTGCCAGCAGCAAAGTCGGCGAGCAGTACTTC	CASSKVGEQYF
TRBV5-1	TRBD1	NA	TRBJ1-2	TGCGCCAGCAGCTTTGATTGGACAGGCGAGTATGGCTACACCTTC	CASSFDWTGEYGYTF
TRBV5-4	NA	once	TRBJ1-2	TGTGCCAGCAGCAATCTCCAGGGAGGTTTTTATGGCTACACCTTC	CASSNLQGGFYGYTF
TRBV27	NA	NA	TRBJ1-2	TGTGCCAGCAGTCCATACAGGGACCCCGAGGGCTACACCTTC	CASSPYRDPEGYTF